The rows below give T cell receptor beta chains drawn from one sample of a study of blood T cell repertoires in COVID-19. Here immunoSEQ multiplex PCR was the method, and the copy in TCRdb shows in-frame clones only, minus some. The sample has about 35,000 clones, roughly 86% seen once. What was sequenced was peripheral blood. Receptors were obtained from a human donor in a cohort sampled during active COVID-19. Each CDR3 is given with its conserved first and last residue. The order of the fields is J gene, D gene, clone size, V gene, CDR3 DNA, CDR3 protein. The D gene is left open where the match is weak. A row's size may be missing; if present it is once, few, many or a size class.

TRBJ2-1 TRBD2 NA TRBV6-2/TRBV6-3 TGTGCCAGCAGTTACCGGAGGGCGGGGGGGCCCAATGAGCAGTTCTTC CASSYRRAGGPNEQFF
TRBJ1-3 NA once TRBV7-2 TGTGCCAGCAGCTACAGATTTTCTGGAAACACCATATATTTT CASSYRFSGNTIYF
TRBJ2-1 TRBD2 NA TRBV7-9 TGTGCCAGCAGCTTCGGACTAGCGCCTTACAATGAGCAGTTCTTC CASSFGLAPYNEQFF
TRBJ1-5 TRBD1 NA TRBV7-8 TGTGCCAGCAGCTTACAGGGGGCCCTTATCAAGCCCCAGCATTTT CASSLQGALIKPQHF
TRBJ2-2 NA NA TRBV6-5 TGTGCCAGCATCTGGGACAAAAACACCGGGGAGCTGTTTTTT CASIWDKNTGELFF
TRBJ1-1 NA NA TRBV6-5 TGTGCCAGCATCGACAGACCTGTGAACACTGAAGCTTTCTTT CASIDRPVNTEAFF
TRBJ1-2 NA NA TRBV3-1/TRBV3-2 TGTGCCAGCAGCCAAGGGCAGGGTTCCTATGGCTACACCTTC CASSQGQGSYGYTF
TRBJ1-4 TRBD1 NA TRBV5-1 TGCGCCAGCAGCTTTCGACAGGGCAATGAAAAACTGTTTTTT CASSFRQGNEKLFF
TRBJ2-3 TRBD2 NA TRBV9 TGTGCCAGCAGCGGAGGACGAGGGCTAGCGGGGGGTTACCGCGGGGATACGCAGTATTTT CASSGGRGLAGGYRGDTQYF
TRBJ2-2 NA NA TRBV10-1 TGCGCCAGCAGTGACCCCCGGGCAGGGGAAGGGGAGCTGTTTTTT CASSDPRAGEGELFF
TRBJ1-1 TRBD1 NA TRBV18 TGTGCCAGCTCATCGGTACAGGGGGTAGGGACTGAAGCTTTCTTT CASSSVQGVGTEAFF
TRBJ1-1 TRBD1 NA TRBV5-1 TGCGCCAGCAGCGCCCGACAGGGAGGAGGCACTGAAGCTTTCTTT CASSARQGGGTEAFF
TRBJ1-4 TRBD1 NA TRBV5-1 TGCGCCAGCAGCTGGCCTACACAGGGGATTAATGAAAAACTGTTTTTT CASSWPTQGINEKLFF
TRBJ2-3 NA NA TRBV9 TGTGCCAGCAGCGTTGGGACTCCTAGCACAGATACGCAGTATTTT CASSVGTPSTDTQYF
TRBJ2-5 TRBD1 NA TRBV9 TGTGCCAGCAGCGTAGGACAGGGCCAAGAGACCCAGTACTTC CASSVGQGQETQYF
TRBJ1-3 NA NA TRBV3-1/TRBV3-2 TGTGCCAGCAGCCAAGATCGGGGGGAGGACTCTGGAAACACCATATATTTT CASSQDRGEDSGNTIYF
TRBJ1-5 TRBD1 NA TRBV11-2 TGTGCCAGCAGCCCGGGACAGGGGAATCAGCCCCAGCATTTT CASSPGQGNQPQHF
TRBJ2-3 NA NA TRBV7-9 TGTGCCAGCAGCCCCGTGGCCACAGATACGCAGTATTTT CASSPVATDTQYF
TRBJ2-7 NA once TRBV3-1/TRBV3-2 TGTGCCAGCAGCCAAAAAACAGGGCACGAGCAGTACTTC CASSQKTGHEQYF
TRBJ1-2 NA NA TRBV5-4 TGTGCCAGCAGCTTGTTAACAGAAAGTGGCTACACCTTC CASSLLTESGYTF
TRBJ1-5 NA NA TRBV24-1 TGTGCCACCAGTCCAGGGGGCAATCAGCCCCAGCATTTT CATSPGGNQPQHF
TRBJ2-6 NA NA TRBV5-5 TGTGCCAGCAGCCTGTCGGCGGGCTCTGGGGCCAACGTCCTGACTTTC CASSLSAGSGANVLTF
TRBJ1-2 NA NA TRBV5-6 TGTGCCAGCAGCTTGGAGAGGTATGGCTACACCTTC CASSLERYGYTF
TRBJ2-3 TRBD2 NA TRBV6-4 TGTGCCAGCAGTGAGGCGGGGGGCACAGATACGCAGTATTTT CASSEAGGTDTQYF
TRBJ2-6 NA NA TRBV7-2 TGTGCCAGCAGCTTAGTCTACGGAGACTCTGGGGCCAACGTCCTGACTTTC CASSLVYGDSGANVLTF
TRBJ2-2 NA NA TRBV2 TGTGCCAGCAGGGTAGGGGCGGCGAACACCGGGGAGCTGTTTTTT CASRVGAANTGELFF
TRBJ2-3 TRBD2 NA TRBV9 TGTGCCAGCAGAGCCGAACTAGCGGGGGCTTCAGATACGCAGTATTTT CASRAELAGASDTQYF
TRBJ2-1 NA NA TRBV25-1 TGTGCCAGCAGTGACCCCGGGAGCTCCTACAATGAGCAGTTCTTC CASSDPGSSYNEQFF
TRBJ2-3 TRBD2 NA TRBV3-1/TRBV3-2 TGTGCCAGCAGCCACTGTAGCGGGGGGGCGGTTAAAGATACGCAGTATTTT CASSHCSGGAVKDTQYF